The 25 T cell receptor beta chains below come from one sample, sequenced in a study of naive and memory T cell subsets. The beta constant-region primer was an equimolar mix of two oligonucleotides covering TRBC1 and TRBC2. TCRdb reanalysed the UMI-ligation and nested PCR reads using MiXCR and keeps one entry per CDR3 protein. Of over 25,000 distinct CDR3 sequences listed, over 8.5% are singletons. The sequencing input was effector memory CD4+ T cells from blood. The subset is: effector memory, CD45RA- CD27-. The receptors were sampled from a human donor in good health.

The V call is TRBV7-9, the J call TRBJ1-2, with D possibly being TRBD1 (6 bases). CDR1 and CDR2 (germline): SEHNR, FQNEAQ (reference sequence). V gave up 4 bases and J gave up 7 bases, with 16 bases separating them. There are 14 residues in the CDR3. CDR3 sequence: CASSSNRDHPGYTF. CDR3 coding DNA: TGTGCCAGCAGCTCTAACAGGGACCATCCTGGCTACACCTTC.

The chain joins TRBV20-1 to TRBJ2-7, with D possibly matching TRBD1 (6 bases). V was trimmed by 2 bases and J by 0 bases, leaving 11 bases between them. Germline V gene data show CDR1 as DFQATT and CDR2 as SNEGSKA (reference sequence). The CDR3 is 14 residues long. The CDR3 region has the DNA TGCAGTGCTAGATCAGGGGCCCTCTCCTACGAGCAGTACTTC. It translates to CSARSGALSYEQYF.

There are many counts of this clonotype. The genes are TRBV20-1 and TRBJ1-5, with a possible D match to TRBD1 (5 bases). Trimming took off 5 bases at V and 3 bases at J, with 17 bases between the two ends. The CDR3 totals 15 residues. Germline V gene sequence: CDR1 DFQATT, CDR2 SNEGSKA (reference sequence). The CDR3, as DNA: TGCAGTGCTGCCCTCGACGGCAGGGACAATCAGCCCCAGCATTTT. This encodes CSAALDGRDNQPQHF.

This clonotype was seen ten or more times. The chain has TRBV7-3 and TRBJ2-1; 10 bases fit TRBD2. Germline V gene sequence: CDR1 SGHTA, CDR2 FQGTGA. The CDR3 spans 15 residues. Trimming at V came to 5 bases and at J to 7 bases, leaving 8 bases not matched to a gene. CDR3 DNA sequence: TGTGCCAGCAGCGCCGCTAGCGGGAGTGAGAATGAGCAGTTCTTC. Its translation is CASSAASGSENEQFF.

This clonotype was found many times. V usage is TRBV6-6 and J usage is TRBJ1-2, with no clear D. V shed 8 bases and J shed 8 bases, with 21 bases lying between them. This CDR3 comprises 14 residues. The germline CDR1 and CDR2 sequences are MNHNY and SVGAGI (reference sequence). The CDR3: CASQPSGDRGGYTF. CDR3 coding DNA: TGTGCCAGCCAACCCAGTGGGGATCGAGGGGGCTACACCTTC.

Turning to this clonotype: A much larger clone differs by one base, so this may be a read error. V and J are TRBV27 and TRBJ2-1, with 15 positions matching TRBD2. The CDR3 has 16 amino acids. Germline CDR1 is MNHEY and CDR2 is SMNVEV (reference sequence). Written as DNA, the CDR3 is TGTGCCAGCAGTCGGACTAGCGGGAGGGCCTACATTGAGCAGTTCTTC. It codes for CASSRTSGRAYIEQFF.

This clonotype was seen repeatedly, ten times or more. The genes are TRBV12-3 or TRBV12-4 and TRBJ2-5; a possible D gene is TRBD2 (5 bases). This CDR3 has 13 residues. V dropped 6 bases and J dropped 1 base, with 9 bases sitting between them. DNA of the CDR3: TGTGCCAGCAGCTCCCGGGGCCAAGAGACCCAGTACTTC. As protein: CASSSRGQETQYF.

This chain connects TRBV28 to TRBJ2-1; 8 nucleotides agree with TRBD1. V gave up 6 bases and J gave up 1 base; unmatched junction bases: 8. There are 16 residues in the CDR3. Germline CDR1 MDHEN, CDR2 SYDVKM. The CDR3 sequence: CASSETGQGSYNEQFF. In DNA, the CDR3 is TGTGCCAGCAGCGAGACCGGACAGGGTTCCTACAATGAGCAGTTCTTC. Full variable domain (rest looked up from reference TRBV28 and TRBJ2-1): DVKVTQSSRYLVKRTGEKVFLECVQDMDHENMFWYRQDPGLGLRLIYFSYDVKMKEKGDIPEGYSVSREKKERFSLILESASTNQTSMYLCASSETGQGSYNEQFFGPGTRLTVL.

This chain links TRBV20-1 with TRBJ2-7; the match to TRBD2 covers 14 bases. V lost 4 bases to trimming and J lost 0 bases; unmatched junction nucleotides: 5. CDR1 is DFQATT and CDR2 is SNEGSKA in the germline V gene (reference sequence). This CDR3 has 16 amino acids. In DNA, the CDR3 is TGCAGTGCTACGGGGACTAGCGGGAGAGACTCCTACGAGCAGTACTTC. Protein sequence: CSATGTSGRDSYEQYF.

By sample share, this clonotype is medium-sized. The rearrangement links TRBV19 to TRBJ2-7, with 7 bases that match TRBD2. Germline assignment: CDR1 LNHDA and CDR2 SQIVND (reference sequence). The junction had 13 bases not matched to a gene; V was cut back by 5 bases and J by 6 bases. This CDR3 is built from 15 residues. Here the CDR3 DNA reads TGTGCCAGTAGTTGGGACGGCGGGGGAACGGGCGAGCAGTACTTC. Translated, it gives CASSWDGGGTGEQYF.

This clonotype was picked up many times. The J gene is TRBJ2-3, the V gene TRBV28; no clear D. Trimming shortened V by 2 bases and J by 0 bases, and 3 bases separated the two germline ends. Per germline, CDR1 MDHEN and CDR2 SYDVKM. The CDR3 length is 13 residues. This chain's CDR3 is CASSLGSTDTQYF. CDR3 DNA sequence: TGTGCCAGCAGTTTAGGCAGCACAGATACGCAGTATTTT.

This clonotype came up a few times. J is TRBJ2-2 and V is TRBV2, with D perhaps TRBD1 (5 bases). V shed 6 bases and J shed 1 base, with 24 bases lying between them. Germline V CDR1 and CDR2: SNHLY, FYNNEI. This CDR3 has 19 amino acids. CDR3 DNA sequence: TGTGCCAGCAGGGAGACAGCCCTGGCCCTCTCGCGGAACACCGGGGAGCTGTTTTTT. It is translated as CASRETALALSRNTGELFF.

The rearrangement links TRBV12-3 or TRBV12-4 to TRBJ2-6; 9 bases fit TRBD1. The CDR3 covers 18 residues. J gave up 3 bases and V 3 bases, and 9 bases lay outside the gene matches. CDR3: CASSLLGQGIFGANVLTF. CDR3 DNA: TGTGCCAGCAGTTTGCTTGGACAGGGGATCTTTGGGGCCAACGTCCTGACTTTC.

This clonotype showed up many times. DNA of the CDR3: TGTGCCAGCTCACTCCTAGATACGCAGTATTTT. Its protein is CASSLLDTQYF. The chain recombines TRBV18 with TRBJ2-3; no reliable D call. The CDR3 is 11 amino acids. CDR1 and CDR2 (germline): KGHSH, LQKENI. V gave up 4 bases and J gave up 5 bases, with 4 bases separating them.

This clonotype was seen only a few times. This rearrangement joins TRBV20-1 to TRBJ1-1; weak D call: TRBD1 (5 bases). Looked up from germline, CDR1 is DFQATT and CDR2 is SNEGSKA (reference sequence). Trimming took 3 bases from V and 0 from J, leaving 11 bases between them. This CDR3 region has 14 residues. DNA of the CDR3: TGCAGTGCTAGTGGGGGGTTACTGAACACTGAAGCTTTCTTT. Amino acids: CSASGGLLNTEAFF.

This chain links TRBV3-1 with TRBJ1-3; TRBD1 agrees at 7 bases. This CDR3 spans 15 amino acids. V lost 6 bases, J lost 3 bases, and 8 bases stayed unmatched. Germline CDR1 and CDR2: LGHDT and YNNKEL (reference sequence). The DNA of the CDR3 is TGTGCCAGCAGTCGAAAGGGGGCCGGTGGAAACACCATATATTTT. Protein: CASSRKGAGGNTIYF.

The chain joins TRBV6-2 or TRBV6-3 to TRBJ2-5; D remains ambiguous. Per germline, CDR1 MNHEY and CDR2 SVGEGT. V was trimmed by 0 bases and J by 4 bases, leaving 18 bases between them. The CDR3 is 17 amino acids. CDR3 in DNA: TGTGCCAGCAGTTACTCCTCGAGCGTGAAGTCGGCAGAGACCCAGTACTTC. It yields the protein CASSYSSSVKSAETQYF.

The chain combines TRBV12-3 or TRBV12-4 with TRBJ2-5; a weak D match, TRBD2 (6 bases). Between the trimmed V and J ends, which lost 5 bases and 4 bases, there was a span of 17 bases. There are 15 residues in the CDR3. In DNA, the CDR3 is TGTGCCAGCAGTCAGACCGGGGGATCCGGAGAGACCCAGTACTTC. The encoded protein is CASSQTGGSGETQYF.

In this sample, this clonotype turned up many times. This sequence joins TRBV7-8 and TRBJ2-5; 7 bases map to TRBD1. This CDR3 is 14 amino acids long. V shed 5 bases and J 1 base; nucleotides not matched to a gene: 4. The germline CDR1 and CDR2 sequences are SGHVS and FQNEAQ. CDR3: CASSHRTGQETQYF. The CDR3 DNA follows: TGTGCCAGCAGCCATAGGACAGGCCAAGAGACCCAGTACTTC.

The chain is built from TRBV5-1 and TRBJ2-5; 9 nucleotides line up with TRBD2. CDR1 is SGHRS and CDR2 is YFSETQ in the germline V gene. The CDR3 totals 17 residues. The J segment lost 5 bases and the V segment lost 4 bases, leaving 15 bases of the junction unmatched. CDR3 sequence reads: CASSPLKVAGAGETQYF. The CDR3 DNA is TGCGCCAGCAGCCCCCTAAAAGTAGCGGGAGCCGGGGAGACCCAGTACTTC.

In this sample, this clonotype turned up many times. DNA of the CDR3: TGTGCCAGCACGGCGCAGGGGCTAGGTGAAAAACTGTTTTTT. It codes for CASTAQGLGEKLFF. This chain uses TRBV2 with TRBJ1-4; D perhaps matches TRBD1 (6 bases). With 7 bases removed from V and 7 bases from J, the gap between germline ends came to 16 bases. CDR1 and CDR2 (germline): SNHLY, FYNNEI. This CDR3 comprises 14 residues.

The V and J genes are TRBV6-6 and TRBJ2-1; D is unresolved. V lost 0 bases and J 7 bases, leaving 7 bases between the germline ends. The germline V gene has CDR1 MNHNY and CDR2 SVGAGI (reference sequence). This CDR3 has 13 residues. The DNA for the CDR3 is TGTGCCAGCAGTTACTCGGCCCGGAATGAGCAGTTCTTC. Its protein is CASSYSARNEQFF.

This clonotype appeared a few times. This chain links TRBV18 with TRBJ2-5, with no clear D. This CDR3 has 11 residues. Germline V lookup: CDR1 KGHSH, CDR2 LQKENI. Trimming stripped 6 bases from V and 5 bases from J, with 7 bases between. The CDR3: CASSRVETQYF. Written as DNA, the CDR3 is TGTGCCAGCTCCCGAGTGGAGACCCAGTACTTC.

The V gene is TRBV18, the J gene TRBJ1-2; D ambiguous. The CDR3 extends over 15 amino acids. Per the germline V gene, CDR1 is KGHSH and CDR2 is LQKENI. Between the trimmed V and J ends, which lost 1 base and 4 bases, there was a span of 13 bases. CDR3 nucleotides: TGTGCCAGCTCACCACGAAAAGGGTTAGGCTATGGCTACACCTTC. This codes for CASSPRKGLGYGYTF. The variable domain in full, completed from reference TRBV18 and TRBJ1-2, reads NAGVMQNPRHLVRRRGQEARLRCSPMKGHSHVYWYRQLPEEGLKFMVYLQKENIIDESGMPKERFSAEFPKEGPSILRIQQVVRGDSAAYFCASSPRKGLGYGYTFGSGTRLTVV.

CDR3 sequence (DNA): TGTGCCAGCAGTTGGACGGGCTATAATTCACCCCTCCACTTT. Protein product: CASSWTGYNSPLHF. The V call is TRBV12-3 or TRBV12-4, the J call TRBJ1-6; D call uncertain. Trimming took off 4 bases at V and 3 bases at J, with 7 bases between the two ends. CDR3 length: 14 amino acids.